The T cell receptor beta chain under discussion was sequenced for a study of T cell changes during pregnancy in multiple sclerosis. The CDR3 is 16 residues long. Germline V gives CDR1 MNHEY, CDR2 SMNVEV (reference sequence). The V gene end was trimmed by 5 bases and the J gene end by 0 bases; junction bases not matched to a gene: 6. The repertoire was sequenced with immunoSEQ multiplex PCR; TCRdb's copy has only in-frame clones and lacks some. The table lists approximately 57,000 clones, 91% of them singletons. The V call is TRBV27, the J call TRBJ2-1; 8 bases align to TRBD2. The sample here was peripheral blood, taken after pregnancy. This clonotype was sampled from a female donor in good health, enrolled as a control in a pregnancy study. CDR3 sequence reads: CASSLSGGSSYNEQFF. The CDR3, as DNA: TGTGCCAGCAGTCTTTCGGGGGGGAGCTCCTACAATGAGCAGTTCTTC.